What follows is one TCR beta chain and its context. CD8+ and CD4+ T cells from blood underwent TCR beta sequencing, which was carried out in a high-throughput format. Controls matched for age and sex were healthy donors. While CD8+ and CD4+ T cells were isolated negatively, TEMRA cells were enriched by FACS. This sample stems from a study of CD8 T cells in Susac syndrome. The CDR3 has 12 residues. Germline V gene sequence: CDR1 SEHNR, CDR2 FQNEAQ (reference sequence). V gave up 5 bases and J gave up 6 bases, with 11 bases separating them. Random hexamers were used to reverse transcribe an amount of roughly 0.45 to 1 ug RNA. Amplification of TCR beta CDR3 across 54 Vbeta and 13 Jbeta was performed with immunoSEQ multiplex PCR. Each CDR3 protein is one row after TCRdb ran MiXCR on the immunoSEQ multiplex PCR reads. Seen here are approximately 75,000 distinct CDR3 sequences, approximately 95% observed once, and the top ten hold around 0.25%.

Sequencing input: CD8+ T cells from PBMCs. This sequence joins TRBV7-9 and TRBJ2-7; D call uncertain. This receptor was obtained from a human donor in good health. The DNA for the CDR3 is TGTGCCAGCAGCACTGGGGTGCGCGAGCAGTACTTC. Translating it yields CASSTGVREQYF.